These 21 T cell receptor beta chains were all obtained from the same sample, sequenced in a study of blood T cell repertoires in COVID-19. Assay: immunoSEQ multiplex PCR; the TCRdb copy retains only in-frame clones and omits some. The sample consists of about 130,000 clones, roughly 80% of them appearing once. Source material: peripheral blood. These TCRs come from a woman younger than 45 who had recovered from COVID-19.

The chain carries TRBV28 and TRBJ2-1; 9 bases agree with TRBD2. The germline V gene has CDR1 MDHEN and CDR2 SYDVKM. The CDR3 length is 17 residues. With 1 base clipped from V and 1 base from J, the junction kept 5 bases outside the gene matches. DNA of the CDR3: TGTGCCAGCAGTTTATTTCGAGCGGGGGGTTCCTACAATGAGCAGTTCTTC. Its protein is CASSLFRAGGSYNEQFF.

The chain joins TRBV10-2 to TRBJ2-5; maybe TRBD2 (6 bases). The CDR3 is 15 residues long. Trimming took 0 bases from V and 4 from J, leaving 12 bases between them. Germline V gene sequence: CDR1 WSHSY, CDR2 SAAADI. CDR3 nucleotide sequence: TGCGCCAGCAGTGAGTCGGAGGGCCTTGGAGAGACCCAGTACTTC. Protein product: CASSESEGLGETQYF.

CDR3 sequence reads: CASSLAGQGEPYNEQFF. The CDR3 bases are TGCGCCAGCAGCTTGGCCGGACAGGGCGAACCCTACAATGAGCAGTTCTTC. The chain recombines TRBV5-1 with TRBJ2-1; 8 bases are shared with TRBD1. The CDR3 is 17 amino acids. From germline, CDR1 is SGHRS and CDR2 YFSETQ. Trimming cost V 0 bases and J 2 bases; bases outside gene matches: 7.

The V call is TRBV7-9, the J call TRBJ1-2; D is unclear. Looked up from germline, CDR1 is SEHNR and CDR2 is FQNEAQ (reference sequence). This CDR3 is built from 13 residues. The ends were cut back, 2 bases at V and 6 bases at J, with 10 bases in the middle. The CDR3 reads CASSLRTVDGYTF. CDR3 in DNA: TGTGCCAGCAGCTTAAGGACTGTGGATGGCTACACCTTC. Looking up the rest from reference TRBV7-9 and TRBJ1-2 gives the full variable domain: DTGVSQNPRHKITKRGQNVTFRCDPISEHNRLYWYRQTLGQGPEFLTYFQNEAQLEKSRLLSDRFSAERPKGSFSTLEIQRTEQGDSAMYLCASSLRTVDGYTFGSGTRLTVV.

The rearrangement uses TRBV6-2 or TRBV6-3 and TRBJ2-3; 8 bases align to TRBD2. Unmatched junction bases numbered 12, after V lost 6 bases and J lost 1 base. The CDR3 spans 17 residues. Germline-derived CDR1 and CDR2 are MNHEY and SVGEGT. CDR3 sequence reads: CASSRIKWRGGTDTQYF. CDR3 bases: TGTGCCAGCAGCCGCATCAAGTGGCGGGGGGGCACAGATACGCAGTATTTT.

The chain couples TRBV5-4 to TRBJ2-5; 13 positions match TRBD2. This CDR3 comprises 19 residues. The V and J ends lost 0 bases and 1 base, in that order; junction bases with no gene match: 9. The germline V gene encodes CDR1 SGHNT and CDR2 YYREEE (reference sequence). The CDR3 region has the DNA TGTGCCAGCAGCTTGGTACCGACTAGCGGGGGGTCTAGCCAAGAGACCCAGTACTTC. It encodes CASSLVPTSGGSSQETQYF.

The chain carries TRBV7-9 and TRBJ2-2, with D possibly being TRBD2 (7 bases). This CDR3 is built from 14 residues. Germline V gives CDR1 SEHNR, CDR2 FQNEAQ (reference sequence). Trimming pared 2 bases from V and 5 bases from J, leaving 9 bases between. Here the CDR3 DNA reads TGTGCCAGCAGCTTAAGGGGGGGAACCGGGGAGCTGTTTTTT. It translates to CASSLRGGTGELFF.

The genes are TRBV7-2 and TRBJ1-2; tentatively, D is TRBD1 (5 bases). V lost 5 bases and J 5 bases, leaving 24 bases between the germline ends. The CDR3 spans 17 residues. Looked up from germline, CDR1 is SGHTA and CDR2 is FQGNSA. The CDR3 spells CASSPRAAGDSIYGYTF. CDR3 in DNA: TGTGCCAGCAGCCCCAGGGCAGCGGGGGACTCGATTTATGGCTACACCTTC. Based on the CDR3 plus reference TRBV7-2 and TRBJ1-2, the full variable domain is GAGVSQSPSNKVTEKGKDVELRCDPISGHTALYWYRQSLGQGLEFLIYFQGNSAPDKSGLPSDRFSAERTGGSVSTLTIQRTQQEDSAVYLCASSPRAAGDSIYGYTFGSGTRLTVV.

The chain is built from TRBV10-3 and TRBJ1-1; 8 positions agree with TRBD1. V shed 6 bases and J 6 bases; nucleotides not matched to a gene: 3. Germline CDR1 reads ENHRY; CDR2 reads SYGVKD. CDR3 length equals 12 residues. The CDR3 nucleotides read TGTGCCATCAGCCGGACAGGGCCTGAAGCTTTCTTT. Translating gives CAISRTGPEAFF.

This clone came up once. This chain uses TRBV6-5 with TRBJ1-1; weak D call: TRBD1 (5 bases). Per the germline V gene, CDR1 is MNHEY and CDR2 is SVGAGI. The CDR3 length is 11 residues. V was cut by 6 bases and J by 4 bases, with 6 bases left in between. The CDR3 spells CASRQATEAFF. CDR3 DNA sequence: TGTGCCAGCAGACAGGCCACTGAAGCTTTCTTT.

This chain links TRBV2 with TRBJ2-1, with TRBD2 identical over 7 bases. V shed 6 bases, J shed 5 bases, and the junction held 7 bases outside the gene matches. CDR1 SNHLY and CDR2 FYNNEI come from the germline V gene. The CDR3 runs to 14 residues. CDR3 loop: CASSAGRRNNEQFF. The CDR3 DNA is TGTGCCAGCAGCGCCGGGAGGCGCAACAATGAGCAGTTCTTC.

The J gene is TRBJ1-2, the V gene TRBV6-1; no clear D. The CDR3 spans 12 residues. The V gene's germline CDR1 is MNHNS and CDR2 SASEGT. The V gene lost 2 bases and the J gene lost 2 bases, with 3 bases spanning the gap. The CDR3 sequence: CASSEQNYGYTF. The CDR3 nucleotides are TGTGCCAGCAGTGAACAGAACTATGGCTACACCTTC.

V usage is TRBV11-2 and J usage is TRBJ2-5, with TRBD2 matching 12 bases. V was clipped by 4 bases and J by 1 base; unmatched bases: 4. This CDR3 contains 16 residues. Germline CDR1 and CDR2: SGHAT and FQNNGV. The CDR3 nucleotides are TGTGCCAGCAGCTCCGGACTAGCGGGATTCCAAGAGACCCAGTACTTC. Protein sequence: CASSSGLAGFQETQYF. Using reference TRBV11-2 and TRBJ2-5 for the parts outside the CDR3, the full variable domain is EAGVAQSPRYKIIEKRQSVAFWCNPISGHATLYWYQQILGQGPKLLIQFQNNGVVDDSQLPKDRFSAERLKGVDSTLKIQPAKLEDSAVYLCASSSGLAGFQETQYFGPGTRLLVL.

The CDR3 DNA sequence: TGCGCCAGCAGCGCGTTGGGGGGACAGGGTTACGAGCAGTACTTC. The encoded protein is CASSALGGQGYEQYF. This sequence joins TRBV5-1 and TRBJ2-7; 9 bases match TRBD1. Losses at the gene ends were 4 bases for V and 4 bases for J; bases not matched to a gene: 9. CDR1 SGHRS and CDR2 YFSETQ come from the germline V gene. The CDR3 totals 15 residues.

The gene calls are TRBV3-1 (or the pseudogene TRBV3-2) and TRBJ2-1, with a weak D call TRBD1 (5 bases). CDR1 is LGHDT and CDR2 is YNNKEL in the germline V gene (reference sequence). With 8 bases removed from V and 9 bases from J, the gap between germline ends came to 23 bases. The CDR3 sequence is 15 residues long. CDR3 sequence: CASGPVLGAASEQFF. The DNA for the CDR3 is TGTGCCAGCGGACCCGTGTTAGGGGCTGCTTCTGAGCAGTTCTTC.

The V and J genes are TRBV10-1 and TRBJ2-2, with TRBD1 as a possible D gene (5 bases). CDR3 length equals 15 residues. The germline gives CDR1 WNHNN, CDR2 SYGVQD (reference sequence). The V gene lost 2 bases and the J gene lost 2 bases, with 9 bases spanning the gap. Here the CDR3 reads CASSETGLNTGELFF. Here the CDR3 DNA reads TGCGCCAGCAGTGAGACAGGATTAAACACCGGGGAGCTGTTTTTT.

V and J are TRBV19 and TRBJ1-5; 10 positions match TRBD1. The V segment lost 5 bases and the J segment 9 bases; nucleotides outside the gene matches: 7. The V gene's germline CDR1 is LNHDA and CDR2 SQIVND (reference sequence). The CDR3 covers 14 residues. CDR3 sequence: CASSVDRGRGPQHF. DNA for the CDR3: TGTGCCAGTAGTGTGGACAGGGGGAGGGGGCCCCAGCATTTT.

The CDR3 DNA follows: TGTGCCAGCAGTCGGTCAGTGGGACAGGGGAACGAGCAGTACTTC. It specifies CASSRSVGQGNEQYF. This chain uses TRBV6-5 with TRBJ2-7, with 10 bases identical to TRBD1. This CDR3 spans 15 amino acids. CDR1 is MNHEY and CDR2 is SVGAGI in the germline V gene. V trimming: 5 bases; J trimming: 5 bases; junction bases outside the gene matches: 9.

The V call is TRBV21-1, the J call TRBJ1-1; the table calls TRBD1, which could not be checked here. TRBV21-1 is a recognized pseudogene. The CDR3 sequence is 15 residues long. CDR3 protein: CASSTRDRPNTEAFF. CDR3 coding DNA: TGTGCCAGCAGCACCCGGGACAGACCGAACACTGAAGCTTTCTTT.

This clone was found once. This chain joins TRBV11-2 and TRBJ2-7, with TRBD2 matching 9 bases. CDR1 and CDR2 (germline): SGHAT, FQNNGV. V shed 4 bases, J shed 4 bases, and the junction held 11 bases outside the gene matches. CDR3 length: 16 amino acids. The CDR3 DNA reads as TGTGCCAGCAGCTCGATAGCGGGGGAGGTGTGGTACGAGCAGTACTTC. It is translated as CASSSIAGEVWYEQYF.

The gene calls are TRBV28 and TRBJ2-4, with D perhaps matching TRBD1 (6 bases). This CDR3 has 15 residues. The germline V gene has CDR1 MDHEN and CDR2 SYDVKM. Trimming cost V 6 bases and J 7 bases, with 19 bases left between them. CDR3 sequence: CASSDTGPGSNIQYF. As DNA, the CDR3 is TGTGCCAGCAGCGATACAGGGCCCGGGTCGAACATTCAGTACTTC.